These 27 T cell receptor beta chains came from one sample sequenced in a study of Ad26.COV2.S vaccination and SARS-CoV-2 variants. Treatment described: around 19 received Ad26.COV2.S at low or high dose, single or two shots; about 5 received placebo; per-sample allocation not given. Sampling occurred on day 63 after the first vaccine or placebo injection. Profiled with immunoSEQ multiplex PCR; TCRdb holds only in-frame clones, not every one. The data show 330,000 or so clones, 85% to 90% seen once. Sequenced material: peripheral blood, taken in a trial of Ad26.COV2.S vaccine versus placebo. Receptor source: a person between 18 and 60 years old who received the Ad26.COV2.S COVID-19 vaccine or a placebo.

V gene TRBV4-1 combines with J gene TRBJ1-1, with D tentatively TRBD1 (5 bases). From germline, CDR1 is MGHRA and CDR2 YSYEKL. The CDR3 runs 14 residues. V lost 0 bases and J lost 6, with 11 bases in between. The CDR3 DNA follows: TGCGCCAGCAGCCAAGACTGGCGGGGGGCTGAAGCTTTCTTT. Translated: CASSQDWRGAEAFF.

In this sample, this clone turned up a few times. The V and J genes are TRBV28 and TRBJ1-2, with D unresolved. CDR1 is MDHEN, CDR2 SYDVKM, per germline. V was clipped by 3 bases and J by 1 base, with 3 bases between them. This CDR3 spans 12 amino acids. CDR3 amino acids: CASSFFNYGYTF. The CDR3 coding sequence is TGTGCCAGCAGTTTTTTTAACTATGGCTACACCTTC.

The V call is TRBV7-2, the J call TRBJ2-5; TRBD1 might be the D (6 bases). V shed 1 base and J shed 7 bases, with 13 bases lying between them. Germline V gene sequence: CDR1 SGHTA, CDR2 FQGNSA. This CDR3 is built from 14 residues. Here the CDR3 DNA reads TGTGCCAGCAGCTTAGATACAGGGCTGGGGACCCAGTACTTC. Amino acid sequence: CASSLDTGLGTQYF. The variable domain in full, completed from reference TRBV7-2 and TRBJ2-5, reads GAGVSQSPSNKVTEKGKDVELRCDPISGHTALYWYRQSLGQGLEFLIYFQGNSAPDKSGLPSDRFSAERTGGSVSTLTIQRTQQEDSAVYLCASSLDTGLGTQYFGPGTRLLVL.

As DNA, the CDR3 is TGTGCCAGCAGTTTTATGTACACTGAAGCTTTCTTT. Its protein product is CASSFMYTEAFF. The genes are TRBV5-6 and TRBJ1-1; no firm D call. From germline, CDR1 is SGHDT and CDR2 YYEEEE. V lost 5 bases, J lost 3 bases, and 8 bases lay in between. This CDR3 contains 12 residues.

This clone has a single count. This CDR3 is CASRPGLTGNQPQHF. The CDR3 DNA follows: TGTGCCAGTCGGCCGGGGCTAACAGGCAATCAGCCCCAGCATTTT. This chain uses TRBV19 with TRBJ1-5; tentative D call: TRBD1 (5 bases). Trimming cost V 8 bases and J 2 bases, with 16 bases left between them. The CDR3 is 15 amino acids. Germline CDR1 reads LNHDA; CDR2 reads SQIVND (reference sequence).

The chain links TRBV28 to TRBJ2-3, with 10 bases lining up with TRBD2. The CDR3 is 16 amino acids. V shed 3 bases, J shed 4 bases, and the junction held 7 bases outside the gene matches. From germline, CDR1 is MDHEN and CDR2 SYDVKM. The chain's CDR3 is CASSLSSGGRADTQYF. CDR3 DNA sequence: TGTGCCAGCAGTTTGAGTAGCGGGGGGCGGGCAGATACGCAGTATTTT. The entire variable domain, with the rest obtained from reference TRBV28 and TRBJ2-3, is as follows: DVKVTQSSRYLVKRTGEKVFLECVQDMDHENMFWYRQDPGLGLRLIYFSYDVKMKEKGDIPEGYSVSREKKERFSLILESASTNQTSMYLCASSLSSGGRADTQYFGPGTRLTVL.

In this sample, this clone turned up a few times. The V gene is TRBV6-2 or TRBV6-3, the J gene TRBJ2-7; D is unresolved. V shed 5 bases and J shed 8 bases, with 13 bases lying between them. This CDR3 has 12 amino acids. The germline V gene encodes CDR1 MNHEY and CDR2 SVGEGT. The chain's CDR3 is CASSMYPTKQYV. The DNA of the CDR3 is TGTGCCAGCAGTATGTACCCTACGAAGCAGTACGTC.

This chain connects TRBV6-5 to TRBJ2-4; D remains ambiguous. Trimming cost V 8 bases and J 1 base, with 9 bases left between them. There are 13 residues in the CDR3. Per the germline V gene, CDR1 is MNHEY and CDR2 is SVGAGI. The CDR3 sequence is CASRPKAKNIQYF. The CDR3 DNA reads TGTGCCAGCCGACCGAAGGCCAAAAACATTCAGTACTTC.

The CDR3 region is CASSPWTVNTEAFF. The CDR3 nucleotides read TGTGCCAGCAGTCCCTGGACAGTGAACACTGAAGCTTTCTTT. The chain employs TRBV28 and TRBJ1-1; D is perhaps TRBD1 (6 bases). CDR3 length equals 14 residues. Germline CDR1 reads MDHEN; CDR2 reads SYDVKM. Trimming took 5 bases from V and 0 from J, leaving 10 bases between them.

The chain joins TRBV3-1 (or the pseudogene TRBV3-2) to TRBJ1-4; D is possibly TRBD1 (6 bases). V was trimmed by 2 bases and J by 4 bases, leaving 11 bases between them. Germline values: CDR1 LGHDT, CDR2 YNNKEL (reference sequence). The CDR3 covers 15 residues. The CDR3 coding sequence is TGTGCCAGCAGCCAACCGACAGGTCATAATGAAAAACTGTTTTTT. This gives the protein CASSQPTGHNEKLFF.

The chain recombines TRBV6-5 with TRBJ2-5, with D perhaps matching TRBD1 (5 bases). The germline CDR1 and CDR2 sequences are MNHEY and SVGAGI. The ends were cut back, 2 bases at V and 4 bases at J, with 17 bases in the middle. This CDR3 is 16 amino acids long. DNA for the CDR3: TGTGCCAGCAGTTACGGCAGGGCCACCTTCGCAGAGACCCAGTACTTC. As protein: CASSYGRATFAETQYF.

The chain has TRBV10-2 and TRBJ2-5; D perhaps matches TRBD2 (7 bases). Trimming took off 5 bases at V and 1 base at J, with 14 bases between the two ends. This CDR3 is built from 15 residues. Germline V lookup: CDR1 WSHSY, CDR2 SAAADI. For the CDR3, the DNA is TGCGCCAGCAGTCCCTTGAGGGGGGGCCAAGAGACCCAGTACTTC. It translates to CASSPLRGGQETQYF.

This clone was recorded at least ten times. The V and J genes are TRBV28 and TRBJ1-1, with a possible D match to TRBD1 (6 bases). Trimming shortened V by 2 bases and J by 0 bases, and 10 bases separated the two germline ends. This CDR3 spans 15 amino acids. From germline, CDR1 is MDHEN and CDR2 SYDVKM. This CDR3 reads CASSLPRDMNTEAFF. CDR3 nucleotides: TGTGCCAGCAGTTTACCCAGGGACATGAACACTGAAGCTTTCTTT.

This rearrangement joins TRBV4-3 to TRBJ1-4; D remains ambiguous. The CDR3 consists of 15 residues. V shed 0 bases and J shed 5 bases, with 10 bases lying between them. Per germline, CDR1 LGHNA and CDR2 YSLEER. CDR3 loop: CASSQDPEPNEKLFF. As DNA, the CDR3 is TGCGCCAGCAGCCAAGATCCCGAACCCAATGAAAAACTGTTTTTT.

The chain combines TRBV15 with TRBJ1-1; 8 bases map to TRBD1. Germline V lookup: CDR1 LNHNV, CDR2 YYDKDF (reference sequence). V lost 0 bases and J lost 11; bases outside the gene matches: 11. The CDR3 is made up of 15 amino acids. The DNA for the CDR3 is TGTGCCACCAGCAGAGATGGCGCCGGGGACAGGAGGGCTTTCTTT. Residues: CATSRDGAGDRRAFF. Complete variable domain (other parts from reference TRBV15 and TRBJ1-1): DAMVIQNPRYQVTQFGKPVTLSCSQTLNHNVMYWYQQKSSQAPKLLFHYYDKDFNNEADTPDNFQSRRPNTSFCFLDIRSPGLGDTAMYLCATSRDGAGDRRAFFGQGTRLTVV.

V and J are TRBV10-1 and TRBJ1-5, with D unclear. This CDR3 comprises 12 residues. Germline V gene data show CDR1 as WNHNN and CDR2 as SYGVQD (reference sequence). The V gene lost 0 bases and the J gene lost 7 bases, with 4 bases spanning the gap. CDR3 DNA: TGCGCCAGCAGTGAGTCAAAACAGCCCCAGCATTTT. This gives the protein CASSESKQPQHF.

This clone was counted a single time. The V and J genes are TRBV7-2 and TRBJ1-3; a weak D match, TRBD1 (5 bases). Germline CDR1 is SGHTA and CDR2 is FQGNSA. Trimming removed 1 base at V and 7 bases at J, with 11 bases between. This CDR3 is 14 amino acids long. The CDR3 sequence is CASSLGGVGNTIYF. For the CDR3, the DNA is TGTGCCAGCAGCTTAGGGGGGGTCGGTAACACCATATATTTT.

This sequence joins TRBV5-6 and TRBJ2-5; tentatively, D is TRBD2 (6 bases). Germline CDR1 and CDR2: SGHDT and YYEEEE. The CDR3 length is 15 residues. Trimming left V 5 bases short and J 5 bases short, with 19 bases between. The CDR3 sequence is CASSYLTGGAETQYF. CDR3 DNA sequence: TGTGCCAGCAGTTACCTGACCGGGGGTGCGGAGACCCAGTACTTC.

This chain joins TRBV28 and TRBJ1-5; D is undetermined. V gave up 5 bases and J gave up 0 bases, with 14 bases separating them. This CDR3 has 16 residues. Per germline, CDR1 MDHEN and CDR2 SYDVKM. CDR3: CASSPSSFSSNQPQHF. The CDR3 DNA reads as TGTGCCAGCAGTCCCTCCTCCTTTAGTAGCAATCAGCCCCAGCATTTT.

This chain uses TRBV15 with TRBJ1-2; D is unresolved. The CDR3 contains 14 residues. Trimming took 1 base from V and 8 from J, leaving 14 bases between them. Germline CDR1 is LNHNV and CDR2 is YYDKDF (reference sequence). The DNA of the CDR3 is TGTGCCACCAGCAGAGCCCAAGCCCCCACCGGCTACACCTTC. It specifies CATSRAQAPTGYTF. The whole variable domain, remainder taken from reference TRBV15 and TRBJ1-2, is DAMVIQNPRYQVTQFGKPVTLSCSQTLNHNVMYWYQQKSSQAPKLLFHYYDKDFNNEADTPDNFQSRRPNTSFCFLDIRSPGLGDTAMYLCATSRAQAPTGYTFGSGTRLTVV.

This clone has a handful of counts. The chain recombines TRBV18 with TRBJ1-1; D is possibly TRBD1 (5 bases). Trimming cost V 2 bases and J 3 bases, with 10 bases left between them. Germline values: CDR1 KGHSH, CDR2 LQKENI. The CDR3 contains 14 residues. The CDR3 loop reads CASSPGQDHTEAFF. As DNA, the CDR3 is TGTGCCAGCTCACCAGGACAAGACCACACTGAAGCTTTCTTT.

This rearrangement joins TRBV6-2 or TRBV6-3 to TRBJ2-7; D is unclear. The V end was cut by 5 bases, the J end by 9 bases, with 11 bases between. This CDR3 is built from 11 residues. Germline V gives CDR1 MNHEY, CDR2 SVGEGT. CDR3 sequence (DNA): TGTGCCAGCAGTGACCACAGTGTGCAGTACGTC. Translating it yields CASSDHSVQYV.

This chain links TRBV6-5 with TRBJ1-1; a weak D match, TRBD1 (5 bases). V was pared by 0 bases and J by 5 bases, with 13 bases between. The CDR3 contains 15 residues. The germline V gene has CDR1 MNHEY and CDR2 SVGAGI. The CDR3 spells CASSYSRRGLTEAFF. Here the CDR3 DNA reads TGTGCCAGCAGTTACTCGAGAAGGGGCTTAACTGAAGCTTTCTTT.

The rearrangement uses TRBV13 and TRBJ2-5; D remains ambiguous. The CDR3 is 13 amino acids. Germline V lookup: CDR1 PRHDT, CDR2 FYEKMQ (reference sequence). V was trimmed by 4 bases and J by 4 bases, leaving 10 bases between them. The CDR3 sequence: CASSSGVGETQYF. The CDR3 DNA follows: TGTGCCAGCAGCTCCGGAGTGGGAGAGACCCAGTACTTC.

The chain recombines TRBV12-3 or TRBV12-4 with TRBJ1-2; weak D call: TRBD1 (6 bases). The germline V and J ends were trimmed by 6 bases and 4 bases, with 12 bases remaining between them. The CDR3 spans 13 residues. The CDR3 bases are TGTGCCAGCAGCTCAGGGGCCGTCTATGGCTACACCTTC. Its protein is CASSSGAVYGYTF.

As for this clone: Within the sample, other DNA sequences also encode this same CDR3. J is TRBJ1-1 and V is TRBV12-3 or TRBV12-4; a weak D match, TRBD1 (6 bases). The CDR3 extends over 11 amino acids. V was clipped by 6 bases and J by 5 bases, with 7 bases between them. CDR3 in DNA: TGTGCCAGCAGAACAGGGACTGAAGCTTTCTTT. It codes for CASRTGTEAFF.

The chain has TRBV5-1 and TRBJ2-1; 15 bases agree with TRBD2. The CDR3 is 16 residues long. The J segment lost 8 bases and the V segment lost 2 bases, leaving 5 bases of the junction unmatched. Germline V gives CDR1 SGHRS, CDR2 YFSETQ. The CDR3 sequence: CASSFGTSGGPDEQFF. DNA of the CDR3: TGCGCCAGCAGCTTCGGGACTAGCGGGGGGCCGGATGAGCAGTTCTTC.